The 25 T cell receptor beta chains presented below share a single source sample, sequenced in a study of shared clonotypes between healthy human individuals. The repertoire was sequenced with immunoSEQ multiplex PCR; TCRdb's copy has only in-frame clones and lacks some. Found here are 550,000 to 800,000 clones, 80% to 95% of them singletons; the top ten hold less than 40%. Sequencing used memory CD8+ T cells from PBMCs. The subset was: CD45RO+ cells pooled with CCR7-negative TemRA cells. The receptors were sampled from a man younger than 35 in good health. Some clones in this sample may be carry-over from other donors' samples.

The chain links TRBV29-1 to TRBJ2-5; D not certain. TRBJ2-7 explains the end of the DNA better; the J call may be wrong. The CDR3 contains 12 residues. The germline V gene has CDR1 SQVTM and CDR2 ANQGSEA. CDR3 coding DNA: TGCAGCGTTGAAGAGGCCAGCTACGAGCAGTACTTC. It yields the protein CSVEEASYEQYF.

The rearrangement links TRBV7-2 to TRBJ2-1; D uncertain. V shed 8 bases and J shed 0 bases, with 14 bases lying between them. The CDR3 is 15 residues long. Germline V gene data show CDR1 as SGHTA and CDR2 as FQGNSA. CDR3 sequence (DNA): TGTGCCAGCTCCATAGGGTATAGCTCCTACAATGAGCAGTTCTTC. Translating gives CASSIGYSSYNEQFF.

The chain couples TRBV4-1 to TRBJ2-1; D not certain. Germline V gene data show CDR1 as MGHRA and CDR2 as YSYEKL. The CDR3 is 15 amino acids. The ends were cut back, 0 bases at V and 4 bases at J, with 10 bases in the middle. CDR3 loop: CASSQDPRAYNEQFF. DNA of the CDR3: TGCGCCAGCAGCCAAGATCCAAGGGCTTACAATGAGCAGTTCTTC.

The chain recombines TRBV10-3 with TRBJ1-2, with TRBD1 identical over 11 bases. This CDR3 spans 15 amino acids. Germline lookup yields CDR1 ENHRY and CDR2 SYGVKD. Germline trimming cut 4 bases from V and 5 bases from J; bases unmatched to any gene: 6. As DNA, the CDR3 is TGTGCCATCAGTGTATGGACAGGGGGCAAATATGGCTACACCTTC. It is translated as CAISVWTGGKYGYTF.

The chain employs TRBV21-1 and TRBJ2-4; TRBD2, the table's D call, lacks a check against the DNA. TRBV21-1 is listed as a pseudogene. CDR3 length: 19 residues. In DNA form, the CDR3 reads TGTGCCAGCAGCAAAGGGCTAGCGGGCCTTATACTAGCCAAAAACATTCAGTACTTC. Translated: CASSKGLAGLILAKNIQYF.

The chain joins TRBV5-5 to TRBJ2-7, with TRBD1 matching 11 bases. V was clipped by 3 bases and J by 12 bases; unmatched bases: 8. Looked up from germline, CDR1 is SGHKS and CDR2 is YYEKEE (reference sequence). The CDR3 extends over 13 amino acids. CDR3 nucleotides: TGTGCCAGCAGCTCTGGGACAGGGGGGGTGGCGTACTTC. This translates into CASSSGTGGVAYF.

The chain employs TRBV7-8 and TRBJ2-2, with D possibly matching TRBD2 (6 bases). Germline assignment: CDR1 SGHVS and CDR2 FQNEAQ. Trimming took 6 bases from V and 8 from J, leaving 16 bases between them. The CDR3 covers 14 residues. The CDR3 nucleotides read TGTGCCAGCAGGCCCCCAACTAGCAGTGGGGAGCTGTTTTTT. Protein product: CASRPPTSSGELFF.

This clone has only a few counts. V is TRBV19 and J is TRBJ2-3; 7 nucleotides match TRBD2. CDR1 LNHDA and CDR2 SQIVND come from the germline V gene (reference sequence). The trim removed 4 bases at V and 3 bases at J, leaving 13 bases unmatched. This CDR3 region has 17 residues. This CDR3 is CASSTPPGGRWTDTQYF. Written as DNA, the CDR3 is TGTGCCAGTAGTACCCCCCCGGGAGGACGGTGGACAGATACGCAGTATTTT. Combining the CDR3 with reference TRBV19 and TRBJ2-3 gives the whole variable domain DGGITQSPKYLFRKEGQNVTLSCEQNLNHDAMYWYRQDPGQGLRLIYYSQIVNDFQKGDIAEGYSVSREKKESFPLTVTSAQKNPTAFYLCASSTPPGGRWTDTQYFGPGTRLTVL.

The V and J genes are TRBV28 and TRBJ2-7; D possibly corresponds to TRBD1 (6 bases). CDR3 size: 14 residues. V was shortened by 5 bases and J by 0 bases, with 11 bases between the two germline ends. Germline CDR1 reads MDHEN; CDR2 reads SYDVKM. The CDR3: CASSERDNSYEQYF. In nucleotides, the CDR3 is TGTGCCAGCAGTGAAAGGGACAACTCCTACGAGCAGTACTTC.

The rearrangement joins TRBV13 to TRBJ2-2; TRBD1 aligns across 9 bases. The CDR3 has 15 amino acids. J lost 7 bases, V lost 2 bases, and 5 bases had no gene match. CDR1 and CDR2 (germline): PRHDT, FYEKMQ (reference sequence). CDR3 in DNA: TGTGCCAGCAGCTTATCACAGGGGGCGATCGGGGAGCTGTTTTTT. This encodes CASSLSQGAIGELFF. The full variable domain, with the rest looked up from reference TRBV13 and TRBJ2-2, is AAGVIQSPRHLIKEKRETATLKCYPIPRHDTVYWYQQGPGQDPQFLISFYEKMQSDKGSIPDRFSAQQFSDYHSELNMSSLELGDSALYFCASSLSQGAIGELFFGEGSRLTVL.

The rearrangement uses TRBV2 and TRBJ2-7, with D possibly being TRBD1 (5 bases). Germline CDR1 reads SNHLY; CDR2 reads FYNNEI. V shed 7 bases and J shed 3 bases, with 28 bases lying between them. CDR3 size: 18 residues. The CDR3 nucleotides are TGTGCCAGCAAGCACAGAGACAGATCCCATTCACTTAACTACGAGCAGTACTTC. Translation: CASKHRDRSHSLNYEQYF.

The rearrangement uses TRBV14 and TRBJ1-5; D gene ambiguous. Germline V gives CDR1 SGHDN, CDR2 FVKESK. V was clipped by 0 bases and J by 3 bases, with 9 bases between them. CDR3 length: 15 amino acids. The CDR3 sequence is CASSQEREFNQPQHF. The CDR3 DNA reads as TGTGCCAGCAGCCAAGAAAGGGAATTCAATCAGCCCCAGCATTTT.

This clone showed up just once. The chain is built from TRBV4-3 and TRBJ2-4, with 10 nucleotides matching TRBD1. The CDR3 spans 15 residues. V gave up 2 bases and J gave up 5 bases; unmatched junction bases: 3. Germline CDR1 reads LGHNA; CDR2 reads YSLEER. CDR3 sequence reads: CASSQTGTGENIQYF. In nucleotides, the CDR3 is TGCGCCAGCAGCCAAACCGGGACAGGGGAAAACATTCAGTACTTC.

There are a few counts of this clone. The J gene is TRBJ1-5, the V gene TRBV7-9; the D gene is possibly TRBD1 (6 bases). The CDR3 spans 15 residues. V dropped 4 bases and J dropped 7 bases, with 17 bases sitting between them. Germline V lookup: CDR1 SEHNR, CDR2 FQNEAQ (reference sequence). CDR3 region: CASSSEEQGGQPQHF. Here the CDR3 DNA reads TGTGCCAGCAGCTCGGAAGAACAGGGTGGGCAGCCCCAGCATTTT.

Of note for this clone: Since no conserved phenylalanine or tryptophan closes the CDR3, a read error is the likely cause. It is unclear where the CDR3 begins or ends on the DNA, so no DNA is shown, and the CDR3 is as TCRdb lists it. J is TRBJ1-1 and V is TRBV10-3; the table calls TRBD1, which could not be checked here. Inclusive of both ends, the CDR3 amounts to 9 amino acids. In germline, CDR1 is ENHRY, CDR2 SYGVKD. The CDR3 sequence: CALGTVDSS.

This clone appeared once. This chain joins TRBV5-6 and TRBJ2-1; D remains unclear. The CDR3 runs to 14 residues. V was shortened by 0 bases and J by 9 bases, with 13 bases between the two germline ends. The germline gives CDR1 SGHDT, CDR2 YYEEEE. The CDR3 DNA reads TGTGCCAGCAGCTTGGGCTACATGTTGTCTGAGCAGTTCTTC. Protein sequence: CASSLGYMLSEQFF.

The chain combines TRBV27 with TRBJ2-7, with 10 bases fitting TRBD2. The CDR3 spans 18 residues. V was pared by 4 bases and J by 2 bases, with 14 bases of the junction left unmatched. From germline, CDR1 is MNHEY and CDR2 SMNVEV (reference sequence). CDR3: CASSSLYVTSGTAYEQYF. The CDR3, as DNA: TGTGCCAGCAGTTCTCTCTATGTCACTAGCGGGACTGCCTACGAGCAGTACTTC.

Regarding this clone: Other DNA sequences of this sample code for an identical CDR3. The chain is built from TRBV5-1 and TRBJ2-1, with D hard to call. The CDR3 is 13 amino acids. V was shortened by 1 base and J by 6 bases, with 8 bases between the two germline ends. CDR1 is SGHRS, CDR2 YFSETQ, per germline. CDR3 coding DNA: TGCGCCAGCAGCTTGTTTCTCAGCAATGAGCAGTTCTTC. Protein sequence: CASSLFLSNEQFF.

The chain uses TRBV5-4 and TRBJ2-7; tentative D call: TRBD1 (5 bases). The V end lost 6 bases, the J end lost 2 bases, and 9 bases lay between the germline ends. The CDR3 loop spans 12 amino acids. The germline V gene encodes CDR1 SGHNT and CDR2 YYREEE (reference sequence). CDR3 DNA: TGTGCCAGCACCGCAGGGCCCTACGAGCAGTACTTC. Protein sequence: CASTAGPYEQYF.

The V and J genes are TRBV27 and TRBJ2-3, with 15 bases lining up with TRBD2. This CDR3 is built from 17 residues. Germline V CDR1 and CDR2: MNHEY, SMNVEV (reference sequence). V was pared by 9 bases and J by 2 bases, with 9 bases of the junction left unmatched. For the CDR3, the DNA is TGTGCCAGTGGACTAGCGGGAGGGCCATCAATCACAGATACGCAGTATTTT. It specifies CASGLAGGPSITDTQYF.

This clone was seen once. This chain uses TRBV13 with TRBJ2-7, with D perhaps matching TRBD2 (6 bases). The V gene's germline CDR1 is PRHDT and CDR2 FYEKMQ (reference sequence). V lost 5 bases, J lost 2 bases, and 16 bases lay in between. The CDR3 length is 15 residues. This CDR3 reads CASSTRDSGTYEQYF. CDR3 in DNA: TGTGCCAGCAGCACCCGGGATAGCGGAACCTACGAGCAGTACTTC.

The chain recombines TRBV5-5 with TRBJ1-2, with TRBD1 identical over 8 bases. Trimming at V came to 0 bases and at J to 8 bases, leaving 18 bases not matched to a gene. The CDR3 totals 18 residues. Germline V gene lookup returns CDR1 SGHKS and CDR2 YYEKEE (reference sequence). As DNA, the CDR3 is TGTGCCAGCAGCTTGGGGTGGGACAGGAGATTCTACTATGGAGGCTACACCTTC. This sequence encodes CASSLGWDRRFYYGGYTF.

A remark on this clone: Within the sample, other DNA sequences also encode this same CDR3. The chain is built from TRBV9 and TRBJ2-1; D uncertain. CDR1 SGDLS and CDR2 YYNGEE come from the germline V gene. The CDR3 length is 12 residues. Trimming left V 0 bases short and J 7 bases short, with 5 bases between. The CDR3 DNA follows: TGTGCCAGCAGCGTAGGAAGTAATGAGCAGTTCTTC. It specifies CASSVGSNEQFF. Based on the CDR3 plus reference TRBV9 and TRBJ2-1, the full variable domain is DSGVTQTPKHLITATGQRVTLRCSPRSGDLSVYWYQQSLDQGLQFLIQYYNGEERAKGNILERFSAQQFPDLHSELNLSSLELGDSALYFCASSVGSNEQFFGPGTRLTVL.

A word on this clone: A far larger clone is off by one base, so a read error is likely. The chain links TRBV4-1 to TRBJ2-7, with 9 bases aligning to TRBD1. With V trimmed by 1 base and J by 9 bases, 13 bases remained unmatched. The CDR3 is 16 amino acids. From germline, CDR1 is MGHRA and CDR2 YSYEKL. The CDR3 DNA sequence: TGCGCCAGCAGCCAAGGCGAGGGACAGGGTGCCGGGGGGCAGTACTTC. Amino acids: CASSQGEGQGAGGQYF.

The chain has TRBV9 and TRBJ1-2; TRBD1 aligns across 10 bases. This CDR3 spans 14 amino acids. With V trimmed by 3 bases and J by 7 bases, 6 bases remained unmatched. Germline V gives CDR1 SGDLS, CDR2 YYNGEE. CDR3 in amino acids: CASSGGTGVIGYTF. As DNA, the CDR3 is TGTGCCAGCAGCGGAGGGACAGGGGTAATTGGCTACACCTTC.